This entry is about one TCR beta chain. Its antigen remains unknown. The PCR was carried out with 60 Vbeta primers and 13 Jbeta primers. Sequenced by immunoSEQ multiplex PCR; TCRdb stores in-frame clones only, minus some. The sample includes about 83,000 clones, 78% of them seen just once. The V end lost 10 bases, the J end lost 8 bases, and 24 bases lay between the germline ends. The CDR3 is 15 residues long. Germline lookup yields CDR1 SNHLY and CDR2 FYNNEI. This record belongs to a study of cytomegalovirus exposure and HLA in healthy donors. General study results and limits: Confirmation was obtained in vitro that three CMV-associated chains are specific for CMV antigens. CMV serostatus was the sole immune exposure information available. The study designated 150 or so TCR beta chains cytomegalovirus-associated. Some V segments, TRBV6-2 and TRBV6-3 among them, were indistinguishable and were therefore excluded.

This TCR came from a man aged 18 to 29 in good health and CMV-seropositive. The chain carries TRBV2 and TRBJ2-1; tentatively, D is TRBD1 (6 bases). The sequenced sample was PBMCs. CDR3 amino acids: CATQPRDNPLYEQFF. CDR3 coding DNA: TGTGCCACTCAACCCCGGGACAACCCTCTATATGAGCAGTTCTTC.